This T cell receptor (beta chain) was documented in a study of human T cells and chemical hapten exposure. The CDR3 has 11 residues. Trimming removed 5 bases from V and 7 bases from J, with 8 bases in between. Documented time point: patch test 1, 2 weeks after DPC sensitization. Sample treatment: therapeutic diphenylcyclopropenone sensitization with weekly scalp DPC. TCRdb re-called the RACE reads through MiXCR, storing one row per CDR3 protein. The table includes around 110,000 distinct CDR3 sequences, 9.5% to 13% detected once. This clonotype was detected a few times. This TCR derives from a woman in her forties or fifties with alopecia areata. Some clones in this sample may be carry-over from other donors' samples. This material consisted of whole blood, taken in connection with sensitization to the hapten diphenylcyclopropenone (DPC). This chain connects TRBV12-3 or TRBV12-4 to TRBJ1-2; D is unclear. The CDR3 here is CASSRSIGYTF. The CDR3 bases are TGTGCCAGCAGTCGCAGTATTGGCTACACCTTC.